This T cell receptor beta chain was identified in a study of blood T cell repertoires in COVID-19. Study as a whole: PBMCs, B-cell-depleted T cells, or T cells provided the cDNA or gDNA that made up the material.

Sequencing used immunoSEQ multiplex PCR; TCRdb keeps in-frame clones, though not all of them. The sample records some 74,000 clones, approximately 88% being singletons. This CDR3 is built from 19 residues. With V trimmed by 5 bases and J by 2 bases, 15 bases remained unmatched. Germline-derived CDR1 and CDR2 are SGHTA and FQGNSA. Input material: peripheral blood. The clonotype was recovered from a woman aged 80 or over with acute or convalescent COVID-19. The rearrangement links TRBV7-2 to TRBJ1-5, with 10 bases matching TRBD1. The CDR3: CASSPSNLGTGAGNQPQHF. CDR3 DNA sequence: TGTGCCAGCAGCCCATCCAACCTCGGGACAGGGGCCGGCAATCAGCCCCAGCATTTT. The full variable domain, its missing parts supplied by reference TRBV7-2 and TRBJ1-5, is GAGVSQSPSNKVTEKGKDVELRCDPISGHTALYWYRQSLGQGLEFLIYFQGNSAPDKSGLPSDRFSAERTGGSVSTLTIQRTQQEDSAVYLCASSPSNLGTGAGNQPQHFGDGTRLSIL.